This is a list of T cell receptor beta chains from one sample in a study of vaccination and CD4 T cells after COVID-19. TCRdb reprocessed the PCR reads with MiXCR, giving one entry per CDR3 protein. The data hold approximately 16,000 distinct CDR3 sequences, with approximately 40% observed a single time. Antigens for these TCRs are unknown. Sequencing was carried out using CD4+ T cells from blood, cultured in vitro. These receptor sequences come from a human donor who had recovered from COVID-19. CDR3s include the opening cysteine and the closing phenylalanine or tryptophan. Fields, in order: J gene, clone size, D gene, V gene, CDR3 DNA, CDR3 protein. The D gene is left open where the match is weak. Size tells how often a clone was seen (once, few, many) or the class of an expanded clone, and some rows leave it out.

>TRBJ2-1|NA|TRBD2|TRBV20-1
TGCAGTGCATCAACTAGCGGGGAGTACAATGAGCAGTTCTTC
CSASTSGEYNEQFF
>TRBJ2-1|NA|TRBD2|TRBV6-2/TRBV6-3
TGTGCCAGCAGTCTGGGGGGGGAGTACAATGAGCAGTTCTTC
CASSLGGEYNEQFF
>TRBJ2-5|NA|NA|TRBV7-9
TGTGCCAGCAGCTTAGTAACTAGCCCGGAGACCCAGTACTTC
CASSLVTSPETQYF
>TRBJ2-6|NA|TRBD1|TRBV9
TGTGCCAGCAGCGTACGACAGGGGGCAGGTGGGGCCAACGTCCTGACTTTC
CASSVRQGAGGANVLTF
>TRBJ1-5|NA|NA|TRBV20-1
TGCAGTGCTCTGGGTGGGGGGGGGGGGCCCCAGCATTTT
CSALGGGGGPQHF
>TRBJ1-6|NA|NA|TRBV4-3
TGCGCCAGCAGCCAACAGGGCAATTCACCCCTCCACTTT
CASSQQGNSPLHF
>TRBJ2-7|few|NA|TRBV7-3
TGTGCCAGCAGCTTATCCGGGTTTGACGAGCAGTACTTC
CASSLSGFDEQYF
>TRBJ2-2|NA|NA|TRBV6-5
TGTGCCAGCAGTTACTCGGGCCCGAACACCGGGGAGCTGTTTTTT
CASSYSGPNTGELFF
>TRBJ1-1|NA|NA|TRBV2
TGTGCCAGCAGCGCCCCTGCCAGGACTGAAGCTTTCTTT
CASSAPARTEAFF
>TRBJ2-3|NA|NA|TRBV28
TGTGCCAGCAGTTTTTCAAGGCGCACAGATACGCAGTATTTT
CASSFSRRTDTQYF
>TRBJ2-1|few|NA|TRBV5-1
TGCGCCAGCAGCTCCCGACAGGTGGGGCAAAATGAGCAGTTCTTC
CASSSRQVGQNEQFF
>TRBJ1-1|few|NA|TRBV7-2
TGTGCCAGCAGCTTAGCCCAGACTGAAGCTTTCTTT
CASSLAQTEAFF
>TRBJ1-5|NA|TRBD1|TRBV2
TGTGCCAGCAACCAGGACAGGGACGACGGGCCCCAGCATTTT
CASNQDRDDGPQHF
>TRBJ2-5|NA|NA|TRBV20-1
TGCAGTGGGAGAGGGCCTAGCCCCGTCGAGGTGGGCCAGTACTTC
CSGRGPSPVEVGQYF
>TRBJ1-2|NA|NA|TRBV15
TGTGCCACCAGCAGAGATATCTTGAACAGACGCTCTAACTATGGCTACACCTTC
CATSRDILNRRSNYGYTF
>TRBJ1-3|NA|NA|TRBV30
TGTGCCTGGAGTGTCAGCGGGGCTGGAAACACCATATATTTT
CAWSVSGAGNTIYF
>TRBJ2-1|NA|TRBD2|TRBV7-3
TGTGCCAGCAGCCTGAATGGGACTAGCTTTAGTCATGAGCAGTTCTTC
CASSLNGTSFSHEQFF
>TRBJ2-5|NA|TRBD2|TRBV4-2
TGTGCCAGCAGCCAACGGGCTAGCGGAAAGGAAGAGACCCAGTACTTC
CASSQRASGKEETQYF
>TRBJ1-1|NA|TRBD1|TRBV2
TGTGCCAGCAACAGGGACAGGGTTGACACTGAAGCTTTCTTT
CASNRDRVDTEAFF
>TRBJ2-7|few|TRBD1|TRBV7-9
TGTGCCAGCAGCATGACAGGGGGACGTTACGAGCAGTACTTC
CASSMTGGRYEQYF
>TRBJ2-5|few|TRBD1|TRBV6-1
TGTGCCAGCAGTGGATCCGGGACAGGGACCCCTTGGGAGACCCAGTACTTC
CASSGSGTGTPWETQYF
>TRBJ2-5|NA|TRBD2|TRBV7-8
TGTGCCAGCAGCGTGACTAGCGGGAGTTGGGAGACCCAGTACTTC
CASSVTSGSWETQYF
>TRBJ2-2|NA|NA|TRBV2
TGTGCCACCAGCTTAGCGGAAAACACCGGGGAGCTGTTTTTT
CATSLAENTGELFF
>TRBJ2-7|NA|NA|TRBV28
TGTGCCAGCAGTTTATCAGGAGCAGGGTCCCCTCTCGAGCAGTACTTC
CASSLSGAGSPLEQYF
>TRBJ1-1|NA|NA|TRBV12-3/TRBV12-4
TGTGCCAGCATCGTCCGGGGACTGGTGACTGAAGCTTTCTTT
CASIVRGLVTEAFF